This T cell receptor (beta chain) appears in the sequencing data of a study of shared clonotypes between healthy human individuals. About the study: The cohort comprised a couple of women and a few men. Their ages spanned 18 to 49 years. Regarding the study as a whole: Only blood samples were collected, and tissue repertoires likely differ.

Germline V CDR1 and CDR2: SGDLS, YYNGEE. Trimming took off 1 base at V and 1 base at J, with 15 bases between the two ends. CDR3 length equals 17 residues. For this clone: The antigen is not known.

Several immunoSEQ 96-well plates shared each subset's DNA, each plate a replicate. Assay: immunoSEQ multiplex PCR; the TCRdb copy retains only in-frame clones and omits some. The sample includes about 530,000 clones, about three quarters of them seen just once. The sequence was obtained from a woman aged 40 to 50 in good health. Some clones in this sample may be carry-over from other donors' samples. The V call is TRBV9, the J call TRBJ2-1, with a tentative D call TRBD1 (5 bases). The sequenced sample consisted of PBMCs. The DNA for the CDR3 is TGTGCCAGCAGCGTAAGGCCCATAGGGGATTCCTACAATGAGCAGTTCTTC. Translating it yields CASSVRPIGDSYNEQFF.